A selection of T cell receptor beta chains follows, all from one sample in a study of regulatory T cells in long-lasting Graves disease. TCRdb reprocessed the multiplex PCR reads via MiXCR and lists one record per CDR3 protein. The sample has about 400,000 distinct CDR3 sequences; less than 25% are singletons. This material consisted of peripheral blood mononuclear cells (PBMCs), taken when the disease was refractory, from a patient treated with antithyroid drugs. The receptors derive from a female donor with Graves disease. Both conserved end residues are part of each CDR3. Each record gives: D gene, clone size, J gene, V gene, CDR3 protein, CDR3 DNA. A D gene is named only where the DNA matches it firmly. Size is omitted from some rows. Given values are once, few, many or a class for expanded clones.

>-|many|TRBJ2-7|TRBV12-3/TRBV12-4
CASSLDLERVPYEQYF
TGTGCCAGCAGTTTAGATCTGGAGCGGGTTCCCTACGAGCAGTACTTC
>-|-|TRBJ1-2|TRBV7-9
CASSSGPEDYGYTF
TGTGCCAGCAGCTCTGGGCCGGAGGACTATGGCTACACCTTC
>-|-|TRBJ1-1|TRBV5-6
CASSLWYTEAFF
TGTGCCAGCAGCTTGTGGTATACTGAAGCTTTCTTT
>-|many|TRBJ2-5|TRBV19
CASRRSAARHLGQETQYF
TGTGCCAGTAGGCGTTCCGCCGCCCGACACTTGGGCCAAGAGACCCAGTACTTC
>-|many|TRBJ2-5|TRBV12-3/TRBV12-4
CASSPGFQETQYF
TGTGCCAGCAGCCCAGGGTTCCAAGAGACCCAGTACTTC
>-|many|TRBJ1-2|TRBV28
CASSYVAGGSYGYTF
TGTGCCAGCAGTTACGTTGCCGGGGGTAGCTATGGCTACACCTTC
>TRBD2|-|TRBJ2-5|TRBV9
CASSVLGLAHETQYF
TGTGCCAGCAGCGTATTGGGACTAGCCCATGAGACCCAGTACTTC
>TRBD2|many|TRBJ2-7|TRBV7-2
CASSPALGGRSYEQYF
TGTGCCAGCAGCCCCGCCCTGGGCGGGAGGTCCTACGAGCAGTACTTC
>TRBD1|-|TRBJ1-2|TRBV6-7
CASSSHQPTGGNGHTF
TGTGCCAGCAGTTCCCACCAACCTACAGGGGGGAATGGCCACACCTTC
>-|-|TRBJ1-1|TRBV6-1
CACSEGLVEASF
TGTGCCTGCAGTGAGGGCCTGGTGGAAGCTTCCTTT
>-|-|TRBJ2-4|TRBV7-9
CASSEEVAKNIQYF
TGTGCCAGCAGCGAGGAGGTAGCCAAAAACATTCAGTACTTC
>TRBD2|many|TRBJ2-7|TRBV7-8
CASSPYIRGRATEQYF
TGTGCCAGCAGCCCCTATATCCGGGGGAGGGCCACCGAGCAGTACTTC
>-|-|TRBJ2-7|TRBV6-2/TRBV6-3
CASSYLESLPSYEQYF
TGTGCCAGCAGTTACCTCGAGTCCCTGCCCTCCTACGAGCAGTACTTC
>TRBD1|many|TRBJ2-7|TRBV28
CASSPLLDRGYEQYF
TGTGCCAGCAGCCCTCTCCTGGACAGGGGGTACGAGCAGTACTTC
>-|few|TRBJ2-7|TRBV4-1
CASSQVTDSFLSYEQYF
TGCGCCAGCAGCCAAGTGACCGACTCGTTCTTATCCTACGAGCAGTACTTC
>TRBD2|few|TRBJ2-3|TRBV12-3/TRBV12-4
CASSAPGLAIPYF
TGTGCCAGCAGCGCACCCGGACTAGCGATTCCGTACTTT
>-|-|TRBJ1-4|TRBV6-2/TRBV6-3
CASSEEIGVGEKLFF
TGTGCCAGCAGTGAAGAAATAGGGGTTGGTGAAAAACTGTTTTTT
>TRBD2|-|TRBJ2-3|TRBV12-3/TRBV12-4
CASSFGAGGPTDTQYF
TGTGCCAGCAGTTTTGGAGCGGGAGGGCCGACAGATACGCAGTATTTT
>TRBD1|-|TRBJ1-5|TRBV7-3
CASSLGGRRDRGNQPQHF
TGTGCCAGCAGCTTGGGGGGGCGCCGGGACAGGGGCAATCAGCCCCAGCATTTT
>TRBD2|many|TRBJ2-7|TRBV27
CASSLRGGLAGGPSSYEQYF
TGTGCCAGCAGTTTAAGGGGAGGACTAGCGGGAGGACCCAGCTCCTACGAGCAGTACTTC
>TRBD1|few|TRBJ1-4|TRBV30
CACKTGQGSKRLFF
TGTGCCTGTAAAACAGGACAGGGGTCGAAAAGACTGTTTTTT
>-|many|TRBJ2-2|TRBV12-3/TRBV12-4
CASSQDTGPGELFF
TGTGCCAGCAGCCAAGACACAGGGCCCGGGGAGCTGTTTTTT
>TRBD1|many|TRBJ1-5|TRBV28
CASTAPGQGSNQPQHF
TGTGCCAGCACCGCCCCGGGACAGGGATCAAATCAGCCCCAGCATTTT
>-|-|TRBJ2-7|TRBV7-8
CASSLLVTSSLDEQYF
TGTGCCAGCAGCCTCCTCGTGACTAGTAGTCTGGACGAGCAGTACTTC
>TRBD1|many|TRBJ1-1|TRBV2
CASTELDRTKEAFF
TGTGCCAGCACCGAATTGGACAGGACGAAAGAAGCTTTCTTT
>-|many|TRBJ1-4|TRBV30
CAWGRITNEKLFF
TGTGCCTGGGGGCGGATAACTAATGAAAAACTGTTTTTT
>-|many|TRBJ1-1|TRBV7-8
CASSSPGQNTEAFF
TGTGCCAGCAGCTCACCGGGACAGAACACTGAAGCTTTCTTT
>TRBD1|-|TRBJ1-2|TRBV7-9
CASRAGTGHGYTF
TGTGCCAGCAGGGCGGGGACAGGACATGGCTACACCTTC
>TRBD2|-|TRBJ2-7|TRBV12-3/TRBV12-4
CASSSTGTSGYF
TGTGCCAGCAGTTCAACCGGGACTAGCGGGTACTTC
>-|many|TRBJ1-2|TRBV12-3/TRBV12-4
CASTLGQAIGYTF
TGTGCCAGCACCTTGGGGCAGGCGATCGGCTACACCTTC
>-|-|TRBJ2-2|TRBV11-3
CASSSGGTTEELFF
TGTGCCAGCAGCTCCGGAGGGACGACCGAGGAGCTGTTTTTT
>-|many|TRBJ2-5|TRBV30
CAWSVLVGQETQYF
TGTGCCTGGAGTGTATTAGTGGGCCAAGAGACCCAGTACTTC
>-|-|TRBJ2-2|TRBV19
CACEGLYTGELFF
TGTGCCTGCGAGGGGCTCTACACCGGGGAGCTGTTTTTT
>-|-|TRBJ1-1|TRBV6-4
CASSVTVNTEAFF
TGTGCCAGCAGTGTAACAGTGAACACTGAAGCTTTCTTT
>-|-|TRBJ2-5|TRBV27
CASSPHKDGPETQYF
TGTGCCAGCAGTCCACACAAGGACGGCCCAGAGACCCAGTACTTC
>-|many|TRBJ2-5|TRBV7-2
CASSPYGPQETQYF
TGTGCCAGCAGCCCCTACGGACCACAAGAGACCCAGTACTTC
>-|-|TRBJ1-1|TRBV7-8
CASSFEQANTEAFF
TGTGCCAGCAGCTTCGAACAGGCGAACACTGAAGCTTTCTTT
>-|-|TRBJ2-6|TRBV6-1
CASISGAAGANVLTF
TGTGCCAGCATATCAGGGGCGGCTGGGGCCAACGTCCTGACTTTC
>-|many|TRBJ2-5|TRBV6-5
CASSSTPGIGETQYF
TGTGCCAGCAGTTCCACCCCCGGAATTGGAGAGACCCAGTACTTC
>TRBD1|few|TRBJ2-2|TRBV24-1
CATSDASQGTGELFF
TGTGCCACCAGTGATGCCTCACAGGGGACCGGGGAGCTGTTTTTT
>-|many|TRBJ2-5|TRBV6-1
CASKKNLDRGTSTMRETQYF
TGTGCCAGCAAAAAAAATTTAGACCGGGGGACTTCAACAATGAGGGAGACCCAGTACTTC
>-|many|TRBJ2-7|TRBV28
CASSTPGYEQYF
TGTGCCAGCAGTACTCCCGGGTACGAGCAGTACTTC
>-|-|TRBJ2-7|TRBV6-1
CASNWGEGTEQYF
TGTGCCAGCAACTGGGGGGAAGGGACCGAGCAGTACTTC
>-|many|TRBJ2-7|TRBV20-1
CSARQFSYEQYF
TGCAGTGCTCGACAGTTCTCCTACGAGCAGTACTTC
>TRBD1|few|TRBJ2-7|TRBV19
CASSILAGQGANEQYF
TGTGCCAGTAGTATCTTGGCGGGGCAGGGGGCGAACGAGCAGTACTTC
>-|many|TRBJ2-7|TRBV15
CATSRDYGPGEQYF
TGTGCCACCAGCAGAGATTACGGGCCAGGGGAGCAGTACTTC
>-|few|TRBJ2-2|TRBV19
CASSVTDFAGELFF
TGTGCCAGTAGTGTGACGGACTTTGCCGGGGAGCTGTTTTTT
>-|few|TRBJ1-2|TRBV5-6
CASSLDHNYGYTF
TGTGCCAGCAGCTTAGATCATAACTATGGCTACACCTTC